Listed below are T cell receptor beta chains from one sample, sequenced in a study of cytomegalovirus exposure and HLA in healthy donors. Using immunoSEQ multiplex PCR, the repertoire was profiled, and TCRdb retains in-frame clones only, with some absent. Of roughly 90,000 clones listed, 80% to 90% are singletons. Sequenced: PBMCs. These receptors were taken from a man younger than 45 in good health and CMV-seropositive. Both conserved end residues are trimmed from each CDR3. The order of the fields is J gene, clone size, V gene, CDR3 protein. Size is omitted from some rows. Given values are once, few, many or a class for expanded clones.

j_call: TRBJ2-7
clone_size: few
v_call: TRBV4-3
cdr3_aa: ASSQDAGGEQY

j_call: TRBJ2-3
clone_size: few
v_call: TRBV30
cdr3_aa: AWSGTSGDTQY

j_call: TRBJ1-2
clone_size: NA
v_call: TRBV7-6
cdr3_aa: ASSLEGDSHYGYT

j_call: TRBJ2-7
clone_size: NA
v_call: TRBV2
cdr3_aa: ASSIREGVSRPYEQY

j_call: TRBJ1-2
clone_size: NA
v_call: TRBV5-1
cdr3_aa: ASSLDPSYGYT

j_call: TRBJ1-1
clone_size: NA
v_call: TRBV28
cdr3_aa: ASILERTKNTEAF

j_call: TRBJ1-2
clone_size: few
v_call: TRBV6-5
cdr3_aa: ASSPDRDYGYT

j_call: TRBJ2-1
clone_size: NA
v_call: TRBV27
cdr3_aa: ASSLATSGSGEQF

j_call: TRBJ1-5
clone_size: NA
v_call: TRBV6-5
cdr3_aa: ASSPEGNQPQH

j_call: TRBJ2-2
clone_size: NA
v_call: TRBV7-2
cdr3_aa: ASSLARGGTGELF

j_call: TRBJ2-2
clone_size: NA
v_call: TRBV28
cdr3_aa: ASSFEGVAGELF

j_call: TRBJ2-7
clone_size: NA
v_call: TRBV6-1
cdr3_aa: ASNMSGHVFYEQY

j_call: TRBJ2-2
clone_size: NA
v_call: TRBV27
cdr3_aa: ASSLFSTLAGEITGELF

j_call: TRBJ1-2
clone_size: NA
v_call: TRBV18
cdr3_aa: ASSPNEGVSYGYT

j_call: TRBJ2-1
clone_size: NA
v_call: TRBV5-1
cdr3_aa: ASSLVGTGSYNEQF